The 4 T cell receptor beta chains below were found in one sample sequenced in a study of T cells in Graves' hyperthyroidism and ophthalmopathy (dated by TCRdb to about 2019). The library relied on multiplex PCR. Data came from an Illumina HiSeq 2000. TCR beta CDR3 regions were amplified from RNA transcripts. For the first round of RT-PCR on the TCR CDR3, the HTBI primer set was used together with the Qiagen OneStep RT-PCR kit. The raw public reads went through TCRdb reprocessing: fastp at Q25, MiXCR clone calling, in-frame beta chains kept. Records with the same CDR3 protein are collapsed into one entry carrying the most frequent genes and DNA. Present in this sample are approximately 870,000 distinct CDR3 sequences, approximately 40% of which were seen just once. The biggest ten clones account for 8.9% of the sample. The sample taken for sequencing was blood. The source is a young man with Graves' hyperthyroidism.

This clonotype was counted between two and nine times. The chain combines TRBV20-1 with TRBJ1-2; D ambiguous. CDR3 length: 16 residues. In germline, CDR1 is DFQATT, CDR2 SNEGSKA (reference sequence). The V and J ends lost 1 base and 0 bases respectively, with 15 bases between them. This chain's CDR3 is CSARAPALGTNYGYTF. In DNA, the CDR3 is TGCAGTGCTAGAGCCCCCGCCCTAGGAACTAACTATGGCTACACCTTC.

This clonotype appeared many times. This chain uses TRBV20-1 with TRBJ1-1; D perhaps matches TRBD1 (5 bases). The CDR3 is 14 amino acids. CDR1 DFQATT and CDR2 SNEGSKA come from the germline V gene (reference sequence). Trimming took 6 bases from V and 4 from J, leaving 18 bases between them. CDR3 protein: CSAAGVGHGTEAFF. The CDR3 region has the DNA TGCAGTGCCGCGGGGGTGGGGCACGGCACTGAAGCTTTCTTT.

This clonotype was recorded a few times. CDR3 sequence reads: CASSLGILFTETQYF. CDR3 nucleotides: TGTGCCAGCAGCTTAGGCATACTTTTCACTGAGACCCAGTACTTC. V gene TRBV7-2 combines with J gene TRBJ2-5; no firm D call. V lost 1 base, J lost 5 bases, and 14 bases lay in between. The CDR3 contains 15 residues. Per germline, CDR1 SGHTA and CDR2 FQGNSA.

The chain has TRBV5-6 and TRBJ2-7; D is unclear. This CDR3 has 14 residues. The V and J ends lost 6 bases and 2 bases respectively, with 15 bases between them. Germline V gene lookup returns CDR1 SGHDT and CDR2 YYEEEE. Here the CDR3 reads CASNKKALTYEQYF. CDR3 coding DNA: TGTGCCAGCAACAAGAAGGCCCTGACCTACGAGCAGTACTTC.